The entry below describes one T cell receptor (beta chain). Its antigen is unknown. No much larger clone is present one base from it, and per-base qualities are unavailable. Genomic DNA was isolated from the sorted cells so that the TCRbeta CDR3 region could be sequenced. The immunoSEQ Assay was used for sequencing of TCRbeta CDR3 regions. The source is immuneACCESS, and TCRdb retained only in-frame sequences with V and J called. Part of the clones is not carried over; for the studies checked, unresolved V genes explain less than half of this, and the remainder is unexplained. This sample has fewer than 80,000 clones in its table, and about 89% of those were observed once. Approximately 14% of the sample is taken by the ten largest. This sample stems from a study of OX40 agonist ivuxolimab in advanced cancers. A note on the overall study: The costimulatory receptor OX40 (CD134) was targeted by ivuxolimab, a fully human IgG2 agonistic monoclonal antibody. Intravenous ivuxolimab was administered to patients every 2 weeks at six dose levels: 0.01, 0.1, 0.3, 1.5, 3 and 10 mg/kg. Of the approximately 50 patients in dose escalation, 19 had hepatocellular carcinoma, about 15 had melanoma, 9 had renal cell carcinoma and 9 had head and neck cancer. A male proportion of under 85% and a mean age of approximately 62 years, ranging from about 20 to 85, were recorded for the dose-escalation cohort. Patients were allowed to have had prior anti-PD-1, anti-PD-L1 or anti-CTLA-4 therapy, and 40% to 45% of the dose-escalation patients had previously received checkpoint inhibitors. Partial responses were achieved by three dose-escalation patients, of whom one had hepatocellular carcinoma and two had cutaneous melanoma. The point of sequencing TCRbeta in the periphery was to test whether ivuxolimab changed TCR sequence diversity and drove clonal T-cell expansion. The monotherapy dose-escalation portion (N ≈ 56 patients) of the phase I ivuxolimab trial is reported in the paper.

From the cysteine up to the phenylalanine, the CDR3 has a length of 12 residues. Solely the CDR3 DNA is kept, with 36 bases framed from the first base. As encoded in the germline V gene, CDR1 is SGHVS while CDR2 is FQNEAQ. The junction carries 7 bases between V and J, which are trimmed by 3 bases and 5 bases respectively. Study-level results and caveats: Low levels of normalized T-cell clonal expansion were also shown by some nonresponding patients. The antigen specificity of the peripheral T cells that underwent clonal expansion was not determined. After ivuxolimab, more expanded clones were found on average in CD8+ T cells than in CD4+ T cells. In partial responders in the 0.1-3.0 mg/kg groups, normalized peripheral clonal expansion was found to be among the lowest, especially among CD8+ T cells. At doses of 0.1 to 3.0 mg/kg, clonal expansion of both CD4+ and CD8+ T cells in blood was seen between baseline and week 6.

The trial excluded patients who had a history of autoimmune disease or were on systemic immunosuppression. Peripheral blood for TCR sequencing was collected from all dose cohorts at baseline, on cycle 4 day 1, and on cycle 7 day 1. The samples were drawn from a first-in-human, open-label, multicenter phase I dose-escalation trial of ivuxolimab. The trial enrolled adults with locally advanced or metastatic head and neck squamous cell, hepatocellular, melanoma or renal cell carcinoma. Before TCR sequencing, CD4+ T cells and CD8+ T cells were sorted from peripheral blood as separate populations. Sequenced material: CD4+ or CD8+ T cells sorted from blood, taken in a trial of the OX40 agonist ivuxolimab. The sequence derives from an adult with an advanced solid tumor such as melanoma, head and neck, liver or kidney cancer. The sequence is built from TRBV7-8 and TRBJ2-5; the D gene lacks a confident call. At the DNA level, the sequence is TGTGCCAGCAGCTTTGGTTCTGAGACCCAGTACTTC. Its protein is CASSFGSETQYF.